The source of this TCR beta chain is a study of OX40 agonist ivuxolimab in advanced cancers. Across the whole study: The patients' treatment was ivuxolimab, an agonistic anti-OX40 (CD134) antibody. Each dose-escalation patient presented with hepatocellular carcinoma, melanoma, renal cell or head and neck cancer. Study-level points and caveats: The authors also found low normalized T-cell clonal expansion in some nonresponders.

The sample holds one count of this clone. Its specificity is not known. The CDR3 covers 15 residues. Per the germline V gene, CDR1 is SGHNT and CDR2 is YYREEE (reference sequence). V dropped 6 bases and J dropped 5 bases, with 21 bases sitting between them. Libraries were prepared by immunoSEQ multiplex PCR; TCRdb keeps only in-frame clonotypes and omits some of them. The sample has some 150,000 clones; 75% to 95% are singletons. With baseline, cycle 4 day 1, and cycle 7 day 1 as timepoints, blood was sampled. This material consisted of CD4+ or CD8+ T cells sorted from blood, taken in a trial of the OX40 agonist ivuxolimab. V gene TRBV5-4 combines with J gene TRBJ2-7; weak D call: TRBD1 (5 bases). The TCR was taken from an adult with an advanced solid tumor such as melanoma, head and neck, liver or kidney cancer. CDR3 coding DNA: TGTGCCAGCACCACCGGCGCAGGGCTTCTCGACGAGCAGTACTTC. It translates to CASTTGAGLLDEQYF.